The 7 T cell receptor beta chains below were found in one sample sequenced in a study of blood T cell repertoires in COVID-19. The assay was immunoSEQ multiplex PCR, and TCRdb's table has in-frame clones only and misses some. The profile covers about 150,000 clones, with 70% to 90% appearing a single time and approximately 2.4% taken by the ten largest. The sequencing sample was made of peripheral blood. These receptors were obtained from a woman aged 70 to 79 with acute or convalescent COVID-19.

The chain joins TRBV30 to TRBJ1-5, with 8 positions matching TRBD1. CDR3 size: 13 residues. Germline lookup yields CDR1 GTSNPN and CDR2 SVGIG (reference sequence). V lost 4 bases, J lost 3 bases, and 2 bases stayed unmatched. CDR3 region: CAWTGGPNQPQHF. The CDR3 DNA sequence: TGTGCCTGGACAGGGGGCCCCAATCAGCCCCAGCATTTT. Drawing the rest from reference TRBV30 and TRBJ1-5, the complete variable domain is SQTIHQWPATLVQPVGSPLSLECTVEGTSNPNLYWYRQAAGRGLQLLFYSVGIGQISSEVPQNLSASRPQDRQFILSSKKLLLSDSGFYLCAWTGGPNQPQHFGDGTRLSIL.

The rearrangement uses TRBV6-1 and TRBJ1-1; no reliable D call. V shed 1 base and J shed 0 bases, with 6 bases lying between them. Looked up from germline, CDR1 is MNHNS and CDR2 is SASEGT. The CDR3 consists of 14 residues. CDR3 amino acids: CASSEGSMNTEAFF. In DNA, the CDR3 is TGTGCCAGCAGTGAAGGGAGCATGAACACTGAAGCTTTCTTT.

The chain employs TRBV15 and TRBJ2-3; D might be TRBD1 (5 bases). CDR1 is LNHNV and CDR2 is YYDKDF in the germline V gene (reference sequence). This CDR3 comprises 13 residues. V was clipped by 5 bases and J by 10 bases, with 16 bases between them. The CDR3 DNA is TGTGCCACCAGCTTGTCAGGGCTCAGGGCGCAGTATTTT. Protein sequence: CATSLSGLRAQYF. Complete variable domain (other parts from reference TRBV15 and TRBJ2-3): DAMVIQNPRYQVTQFGKPVTLSCSQTLNHNVMYWYQQKSSQAPKLLFHYYDKDFNNEADTPDNFQSRRPNTSFCFLDIRSPGLGDTAMYLCATSLSGLRAQYFGPGTRLTVL.

This chain uses TRBV28 with TRBJ1-2; D possibly corresponds to TRBD1 (5 bases). V was pared by 3 bases and J by 8 bases, with 7 bases between. The germline gives CDR1 MDHEN, CDR2 SYDVKM. The CDR3 is made up of 11 amino acids. The CDR3 loop reads CASSLTEGYTF. The CDR3 DNA reads TGTGCCAGCAGTTTGACAGAAGGCTACACCTTC.

V gene TRBV5-1 combines with J gene TRBJ1-5; D perhaps matches TRBD1 (6 bases). V lost 0 bases and J 6 bases, leaving 13 bases between the germline ends. The CDR3 is made up of 15 amino acids. Germline loops: CDR1 SGHRS, CDR2 YFSETQ. Here the CDR3 reads CASSLGQGLGQPQHF. CDR3 bases: TGCGCCAGCAGCTTGGGTCAGGGGTTAGGTCAGCCCCAGCATTTT.

The rearrangement joins TRBV14 to TRBJ1-3; D gene uncertain. Trimming removed 1 base at V and 1 base at J, with 2 bases between. This CDR3 has 13 residues. Germline CDR1 and CDR2: SGHDN and FVKESK. The CDR3 loop is CASSQVSGNTIYF. DNA of the CDR3: TGTGCCAGCAGCCAAGTATCTGGAAACACCATATATTTT.

V gene TRBV6-1 combines with J gene TRBJ2-7, with D unresolved. V lost 1 base, J lost 4 bases, and 8 bases lay in between. This CDR3 has 13 amino acids. Germline CDR1 is MNHNS and CDR2 is SASEGT. The CDR3: CASSEGTSYEQYV. Written as DNA, the CDR3 is TGTGCCAGCAGTGAAGGTACATCGTACGAGCAGTACGTC.